This TCR beta chain was identified during a study of T cells in Graves' hyperthyroidism and ophthalmopathy. General observations from the study: In simple terms, a model built on 13 V-J features told ophthalmopathy apart from stable hyperthyroidism.

This clonotype was picked up a small number of times. What it binds is not known. Uncontrolled infection, other autoimmune disease, pregnancy and lactation each barred patients from inclusion. The TCR beta CDR3 regions underwent amplification using RNA transcripts as the source. TCR CDR3 underwent first-round RT-PCR with the HTBI primer set. TCRdb independently ran MiXCR on the multiplex PCR reads; one entry per CDR3 protein. This table has about 400,000 distinct CDR3 sequences, under 15% appearing once. V dropped 0 bases and J dropped 6 bases, with 18 bases sitting between them. The CDR3 spans 16 residues. Germline CDR1 reads DFQATT; CDR2 reads SNEGSKA (reference sequence).

V is TRBV20-1 and J is TRBJ2-1; TRBD2 might be the D (6 bases). The source of this sequence is a woman in her thirties with Graves' hyperthyroidism. Sequenced input: blood. The chain's CDR3 is CSARDPGARWANEQFF. CDR3 sequence (DNA): TGCAGTGCTAGAGATCCGGGAGCAAGGTGGGCCAATGAGCAGTTCTTC.